This T cell receptor (beta chain) derives from a study of T cell repertoires in cytomegalovirus infection. As for the study in general: A matching HLA type, together with CMV infection, was signaled by public TCR beta signatures.

TCRdb reanalysed the reads using MiXCR and keeps one entry per CDR3 protein. The data show about 130,000 distinct CDR3 sequences, roughly 9% seen once. With respect to this clonotype: Its antigen is still unknown.

Study observations and caveats: CMV carriers having the relevant HLA were flagged by cumulative public TCR beta family frequency.

The sequenced sample consisted of PBMCs. The sequence derives from a human donor in good health (CMV status not recorded). Some clones in this sample may be carry-over from other donors' samples.

The CDR3 loop reads CASNAPNTEAFF. The DNA for the CDR3 is TGTGCCAGCAATGCACCGAACACTGAAGCTTTCTTT. The genes are TRBV28 and TRBJ1-1; no clear D gene. Germline V gene data show CDR1 as MDHEN and CDR2 as SYDVKM. The CDR3 totals 12 residues. V dropped 7 bases and J dropped 1 base, with 7 bases sitting between them.